The clone carrying this TCR beta chain has only one observation. This specimen belongs to a study of blood T cell repertoires in COVID-19. For the study at large: The United States, Italy and Spain supplied acute and convalescent COVID-19 samples. Sources were T cells, B-cell-depleted T cells, or PBMCs; the material itself was cDNA or gDNA.

The CDR3 runs 17 residues. The J segment lost 0 bases and the V segment lost 2 bases, leaving 8 bases of the junction unmatched. The germline V gene encodes CDR1 SGDLS and CDR2 YYNGEE. Original processing notes: Amplification from reference gene primers served as the basis for estimated nucleated cell counts. Generated by immunoSEQ multiplex PCR, the TCRdb table keeps only in-frame clones and is missing some. V and J calls and clone size are those listed in that table; D and trimming were worked out from the DNA. The sample includes 200,000 or so clones, around 90% of them seen just once. The rearrangement joins TRBV9 to TRBJ1-3, with 7 bases identical to TRBD1. This TCR derives from a man aged 55 to 70 who had recovered from COVID-19. Sequences were obtained from peripheral blood. CDR3 region: CASSVGYRGDSGNTIYF. The CDR3 DNA reads TGTGCCAGCAGCGTCGGGTACAGGGGAGACTCTGGAAACACCATATATTTT.